This entry describes one TCR beta chain. This receptor's antigen is unknown. Base qualities are not recorded, but no much larger clone differs from it by a single base. The sample is drawn from a study of shared clonotypes between healthy human individuals (dated by TCRdb to 2018 to 2020). For context, the study as a whole: A few men and a couple of women, aged 18 to 49 years, made up the cohort. To increase sequencing depth and limit assay-specific biases, TCR repertoire library preparation and sequencing were carried out by different laboratories using diverse techniques. Blood TCR repertoires of five healthy adults were deeply sequenced to estimate repertoire size and the extent of clonotype sharing between individuals. Between about 0.94 and 8.9 billion PBMCs per donor were obtained by leukapheresis. For each donor, CD4 naive and CD4 memory were each run on three plates, CD8 naive on two plates, and CD8 memory on one plate.

Findings and caveats that apply to the study as a whole: Incomplete sequencing was indicated by rarefaction of sorted-subset datasets, despite the large sequencing depth. Naive subsets generally had larger estimated clonotype richness than memory subsets. Sharing across several donors was observed for 5% to 6.5% of naive CD4, under 4% of naive CD8, 2% to 2.5% of memory CD4, and around 0.42% of memory CD8 clonotypes. The genetic and exposure-history diversity represented was limited by the small number of donors. Sampling was restricted to blood, and TCR repertoires in tissues likely differ from the TCR repertoires found in blood. Pairwise subsampling led to the expectation that sequencing depth would affect the degree of clonotype sharing among donors. Clonotypes shared by all four sorted-subset donors showed higher generation probabilities than non-shared clonotypes.

The cysteine opens and the phenylalanine closes a CDR3 of 14 amino acids. The kept DNA is CDR3 alone, 42 bases in frame from the first base. The donors were healthy, HIV-negative adults with no recently reported acute infections or vaccinations. Every donor was a Caucasian adult residing in Nashville, Tennessee, USA. CD4+ T cells were enriched by magnetic negative selection; naive cells were then positively selected on CD45RA, and the negative fraction formed the memory subset. Blood was collected by leukapheresis, and PBMCs were isolated by Ficoll-Histopaque density gradient centrifugation and then cryopreserved in liquid nitrogen vapor phase. Purity and quantity of every magnetically sorted T cell population were checked by analytical flow cytometry. From each sorted fraction, genomic DNA was isolated and quantified by UV absorbance on a Nanodrop 2000c. TCR CDR3 regions were amplified from genomic DNA by multiplex PCR using the deep immunoSEQ assay. For each cell subset, the extracted genomic DNA was distributed evenly across all wells of several immunoSEQ 96-well plates, and each plate served as one replicate. For sorted subsets, roughly 190 ng of genomic DNA, equivalent to roughly 33,000 T cell genomes, went into each replicate PCR. Purified libraries were measured with a Qubit 3.0 fluorometer, size-checked on a Bioanalyzer 2100, and measured again with the KAPA Library Quantification kit. Every immunoSEQ 96-well plate was sequenced on a dedicated single-read 150-cycle Illumina NextSeq 550 flow cell. The authors processed their data as follows. The immunoSEQ output contained only junctional sequences without quality scores, so filtering could not match that applied to full-length reads. To assign V/J genes and CDR3, sequences were annotated using PyIR, a Python wrapper for IgBLAST v1.9, with IMGT germline references. Reads were filtered out if the reads had weak V/J assignments (E-value above 1e-6), no CDR3, stop codons, out-of-frame junctions, or ambiguous translated residues. A V3J clonotype was defined by an identical inferred V gene, J gene, and CDR3 amino acid sequence. Percentage overlap between repertoires was computed as shared unique clonotypes divided by the size of the smaller repertoire. RTK rarefaction, the Chao1 estimator, and Recon v2.1 estimates of unobserved clonotypes were used to assess repertoire richness. Generation probabilities for all TCRbeta clonotypes obtained by the gDNA method from a handful of donors were computed using OLGA. Imported from immuneACCESS, the table was reduced by TCRdb to in-frame sequences with V and J called. These copies leave out some clones; in studies compared against another copy, an unresolved V gene accounts for under half, and the cause of the remainder is not known. Clone size and V and J calls were adopted from that table, with D and trimming inferred from the DNA. The sample table lists some 2,000,000 clones, approximately 95% of them with a count of one. The ten biggest clones cover 0.13% of the sample.

This chain is built from TRBV12-2 and TRBJ2-7; TRBD2 is the table's D call, not checked against the DNA. TRBV12-2 is tagged as a pseudogene. The receptor comes from a man aged 18-30 years in good health. The source material was naive CD4+ T cells sorted from blood. The label giving this sample's cell subset or site can be read as: CD45RA+ positively selected. The nucleotide sequence is given as TGTGCAAGTCGCTTATTAAGCGGGAGTTACGAGCAGTACTTC. Its protein reads: CASRLLSGSYEQYF.